Presented here are 15 T cell receptor beta chains from one specimen sequenced in a study of T cells in localized non-small cell lung cancer. Data came from immunoSEQ multiplex PCR; TCRdb stores just in-frame clones and leaves some out. The sample shows 35,000 to 50,000 clones, around 88% of them seen only once. The source material was peripheral blood, sampled before any cancer treatment. The source of these receptors is a man aged 35 to 69 with stage I lung adenocarcinoma.

The chain joins TRBV4-2 to TRBJ2-1; 10 nucleotides line up with TRBD2. The J segment lost 9 bases and the V segment lost 0 bases, leaving 5 bases of the junction unmatched. The germline CDR1 and CDR2 sequences are LGHNA and YNFKEQ. This CDR3 comprises 15 residues. For the CDR3, the DNA is TGTGCCAGCAGCCAAGATAGGACTAGCGGCCGTGAGCAGTTCTTC. It codes for CASSQDRTSGREQFF.

In this sample, this clone turned up once. The chain has TRBV28 and TRBJ1-4; no definite D call. This CDR3 comprises 12 residues. In germline, CDR1 is MDHEN, CDR2 SYDVKM. Trimming cost V 5 bases and J 7 bases, with 8 bases left between them. The CDR3, as DNA: TGTGCCAGCAGTGTAGCGGGTGAAAAACTGTTTTTT. Translation gives CASSVAGEKLFF.

J is TRBJ2-1 and V is TRBV7-9; no clear D. The CDR3 covers 14 residues. V was pared by 5 bases and J by 5 bases, with 13 bases between. Germline V CDR1 and CDR2: SEHNR, FQNEAQ (reference sequence). The CDR3, as DNA: TGTGCCAGCAGCCCCGCGACACCGAACAATGAGCAGTTCTTC. Protein product: CASSPATPNNEQFF.

The genes are TRBV29-1 and TRBJ2-1; D tentatively reads TRBD1 or TRBD2 (5 bases each). In germline, CDR1 is SQVTM, CDR2 ANQGSEA. CDR3 length: 14 residues. V lost 0 bases to trimming and J lost 6 bases, with 12 bases between them. CDR3 protein: CSVEDFTGPNEQFF. CDR3 coding DNA: TGCAGCGTTGAAGATTTCACGGGACCCAATGAGCAGTTCTTC.

The chain is built from TRBV19 and TRBJ2-7, with D possibly being TRBD1 or TRBD2 (5 bases each). This CDR3 is 13 amino acids long. The V and J ends lost 3 bases and 2 bases respectively, with 8 bases between them. Germline values: CDR1 LNHDA, CDR2 SQIVND (reference sequence). CDR3 coding DNA: TGTGCCAGTAGTATGGGACCAACCTACGAGCAGTACTTC. It yields the protein CASSMGPTYEQYF.

CDR3 region: CASSERGARGGQPQHF. CDR3 nucleotides: TGTGCCAGCAGTGAGCGGGGGGCCAGGGGAGGCCAGCCCCAGCATTTT. The chain employs TRBV2 and TRBJ1-5, with D perhaps TRBD1 (6 bases). The germline V gene encodes CDR1 SNHLY and CDR2 FYNNEI. Trimming pared 3 bases from V and 7 bases from J, leaving 19 bases between. CDR3 length equals 16 residues.

The chain uses TRBV7-3 and TRBJ2-2, with D unresolved. The germline CDR1 and CDR2 sequences are SGHTA and FQGTGA. This CDR3 contains 14 residues. Trimming stripped 4 bases from V and 8 bases from J, with 14 bases between. The CDR3 sequence: CASSSNPGSGELFF. CDR3 DNA: TGTGCCAGCAGCTCAAACCCCGGGTCAGGGGAGCTGTTTTTT.

J is TRBJ2-2 and V is TRBV7-2; TRBD2 agrees at 7 bases. V lost 1 base and J lost 3; bases outside the gene matches: 11. The V gene's germline CDR1 is SGHTA and CDR2 FQGNSA. This CDR3 is 18 amino acids long. The CDR3 protein is CASSLVPWGGLYTGELFF. The CDR3 DNA sequence: TGTGCCAGCAGCTTAGTCCCCTGGGGGGGTTTGTACACCGGGGAGCTGTTTTTT.

J is TRBJ2-2 and V is TRBV11-2, with 8 bases fitting TRBD2. The length of the CDR3 is 17 residues. V lost 0 bases to trimming and J lost 5 bases; unmatched junction nucleotides: 8. From germline, CDR1 is SGHAT and CDR2 FQNNGV. CDR3 sequence (DNA): TGTGCCAGCAGCTTAGATCTCCCGGGAGGGCCGACCGGGGAGCTGTTTTTT. Protein: CASSLDLPGGPTGELFF.

The CDR3 DNA is TGTGCCAGCAGCTTATTAGGAAACTACGAGCAGTACTTC. Translated: CASSLLGNYEQYF. The chain carries TRBV7-2 and TRBJ2-7, with no clear D. CDR1 and CDR2 (germline): SGHTA, FQGNSA. Trimming removed 2 bases at V and 3 bases at J, with 8 bases between. CDR3 length: 13 residues.

The chain employs TRBV28 and TRBJ2-3; 7 positions match TRBD2. The junction had 6 bases not matched to a gene; V was cut back by 6 bases and J by 6 bases. The CDR3 contains 13 residues. Germline CDR1 and CDR2: MDHEN and SYDVKM. CDR3 coding DNA: TGTGCCAGCAGCATGGGGGAGGGGGATACGCAGTATTTT. This encodes CASSMGEGDTQYF.

This chain uses TRBV5-8 with TRBJ1-3; maybe TRBD1 (6 bases). The CDR3 is made up of 15 amino acids. In germline, CDR1 is SGHTS, CDR2 YDEGEE. The germline V and J ends were trimmed by 3 bases and 5 bases, with 15 bases remaining between them. CDR3 coding DNA: TGTGCCAGCAGCTCGGGGACATTTGCCCGAAACACCATATATTTT. Translation gives CASSSGTFARNTIYF.

The chain uses TRBV5-6 and TRBJ2-7; D perhaps matches TRBD1 (6 bases). From germline, CDR1 is SGHDT and CDR2 YYEEEE. CDR3 size: 14 residues. The V and J ends lost 4 bases and 7 bases respectively, with 18 bases between them. CDR3 sequence (DNA): TGTGCCAGCAGCCTCAACGGACAGTCGTGGGAGCAGTACTTC. Amino acid sequence: CASSLNGQSWEQYF.

V and J are TRBV4-3 and TRBJ2-5, with TRBD2 identical over 10 bases. Germline V gives CDR1 LGHNA, CDR2 YSLEER. J lost 5 bases, V lost 2 bases, and 8 bases had no gene match. The CDR3 contains 16 residues. The DNA of the CDR3 is TGCGCCAGCAGCCAAATAAGCGGGAGGGGGTCGGAGACCCAGTACTTC. Amino acids: CASSQISGRGSETQYF.

V and J are TRBV7-9 and TRBJ2-1; D may be TRBD2 (5 bases). Trimming took 8 bases from V and 3 from J, leaving 20 bases between them. The length of the CDR3 is 16 residues. Germline V CDR1 and CDR2: SEHNR, FQNEAQ (reference sequence). CDR3 region: CASFPPSAGYYNEQFF. Written as DNA, the CDR3 is TGTGCCAGCTTCCCCCCCAGCGCGGGTTACTACAATGAGCAGTTCTTC.